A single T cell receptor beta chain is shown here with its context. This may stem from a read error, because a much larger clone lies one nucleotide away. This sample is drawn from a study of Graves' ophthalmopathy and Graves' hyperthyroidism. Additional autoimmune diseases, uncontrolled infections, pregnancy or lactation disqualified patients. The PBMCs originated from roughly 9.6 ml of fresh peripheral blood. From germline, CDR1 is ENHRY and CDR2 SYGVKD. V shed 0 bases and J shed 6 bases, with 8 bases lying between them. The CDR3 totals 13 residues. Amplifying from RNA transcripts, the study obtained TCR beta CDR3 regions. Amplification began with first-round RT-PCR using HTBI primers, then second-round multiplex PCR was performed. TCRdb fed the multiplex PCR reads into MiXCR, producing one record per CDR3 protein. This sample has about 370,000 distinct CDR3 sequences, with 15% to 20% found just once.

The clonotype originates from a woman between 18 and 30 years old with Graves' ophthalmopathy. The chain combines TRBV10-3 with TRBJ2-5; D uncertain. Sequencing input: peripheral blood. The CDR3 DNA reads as TGTGCCATCAGTGAGTCCAGAGGCCAGACCCAGTACTTC. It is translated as CAISESRGQTQYF.